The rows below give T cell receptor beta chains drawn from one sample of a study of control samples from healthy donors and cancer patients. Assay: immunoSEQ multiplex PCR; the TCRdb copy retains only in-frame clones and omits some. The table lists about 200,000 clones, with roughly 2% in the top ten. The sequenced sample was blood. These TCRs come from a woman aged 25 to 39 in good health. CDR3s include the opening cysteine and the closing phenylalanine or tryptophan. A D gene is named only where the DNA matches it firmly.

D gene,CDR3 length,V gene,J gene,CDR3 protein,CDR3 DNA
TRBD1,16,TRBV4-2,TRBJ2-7,CASSHQATGAAYEQYF,TGTGCCAGCAGCCACCAAGCGACAGGGGCCGCCTACGAGCAGTACTTC
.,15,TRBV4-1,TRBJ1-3,CASSQDSRIGNTIYF,TGCGCCAGCAGCCAAGATAGCCGGATTGGAAACACCATATATTTT
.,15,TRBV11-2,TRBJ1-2,CASSYMGRSNYGYTF,TGTGCCAGCAGCTACATGGGACGGTCTAACTATGGCTACACCTTC
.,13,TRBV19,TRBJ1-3,CASSIVDGNTIYF,TGTGCCAGTAGTATAGTGGATGGAAACACCATATATTTT
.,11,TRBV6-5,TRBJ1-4,CASSYNGKLFF,TGTGCCAGCAGTTACAACGGAAAACTGTTTTTT
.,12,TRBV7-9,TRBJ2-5,CASSSSGSPQYF,TGTGCCAGCAGCTCAAGTGGGAGCCCCCAGTACTTC
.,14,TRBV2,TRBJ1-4,CASSEAAFNEKLFF,TGTGCCAGCAGTGAGGCGGCTTTTAATGAAAAACTGTTTTTT
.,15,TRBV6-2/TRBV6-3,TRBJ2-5,CASSPLRGVQETQYF,TGTGCCAGCAGCCCGTTGAGGGGGGTACAAGAGACCCAGTACTTC
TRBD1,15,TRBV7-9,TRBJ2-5,CASSRYEDRGETQYF,TGTGCCAGCAGCCGATATGAAGACAGGGGGGAGACCCAGTACTTC
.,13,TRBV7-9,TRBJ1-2,CASKHPLGYGYTF,TGTGCCAGCAAACATCCCCTGGGCTATGGCTACACCTTC
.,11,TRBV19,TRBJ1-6,CASRRNSPLHF,TGTGCCAGTAGGCGGAATTCACCCCTCCACTTT
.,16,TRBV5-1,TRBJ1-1,CASSLAFGGRDTEAFF,TGCGCCAGCAGCTTGGCCTTCGGGGGACGGGACACTGAAGCTTTCTTT
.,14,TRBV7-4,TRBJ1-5,CASSLARGNQPQHF,TGTGCCAGCAGCTTAGCGCGGGGTAATCAGCCCCAGCATTTT
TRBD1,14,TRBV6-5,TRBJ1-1,CASSYTGGGTEAFF,TGTGCCAGCAGTTACACAGGGGGAGGGACTGAAGCTTTCTTT
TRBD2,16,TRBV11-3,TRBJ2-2,CASSPIRGENAGELFF,TGTGCCAGCAGCCCGATACGGGGGGAAAATGCCGGGGAGCTGTTTTTT
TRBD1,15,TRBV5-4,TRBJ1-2,CASSFPGTGLNGYTF,TGTGCCAGCAGCTTTCCCGGGACAGGGTTGAATGGCTACACCTTC
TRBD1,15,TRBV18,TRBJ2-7,CASSPGPGQAYEQYF,TGTGCCAGCTCACCAGGGCCCGGACAGGCCTACGAGCAGTACTTC
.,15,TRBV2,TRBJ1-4,CASIQGEATNEKLFF,TGTGCCAGCATTCAGGGAGAGGCAACTAATGAAAAACTGTTTTTT
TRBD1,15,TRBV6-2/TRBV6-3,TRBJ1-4,CASSYGGTGPEKLFF,TGTGCCAGCAGTTACGGTGGGACAGGCCCTGAAAAACTGTTTTTT
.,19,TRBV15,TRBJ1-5,CATSSFFQQGSWSNQPQHF,TGTGCCACCAGCAGTTTTTTTCAGCAGGGGTCGTGGAGCAATCAGCCCCAGCATTTT
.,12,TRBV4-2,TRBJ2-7,CASSDSGSEQYF,TGTGCCAGCAGCGATTCGGGGTCCGAGCAGTACTTC
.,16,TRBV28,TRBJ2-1,CASSVQRGSSYNEQFF,TGTGCCAGCAGTGTCCAACGGGGGAGCTCCTACAATGAGCAGTTCTTC
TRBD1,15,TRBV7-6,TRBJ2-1,CASSLDRGTFNEQFF,TGTGCCAGCAGCTTGGACAGGGGGACCTTCAATGAGCAGTTCTTC
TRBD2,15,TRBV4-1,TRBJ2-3,CASSSGLAGTDTQYF,TGCGCCAGCAGCTCCGGACTAGCGGGCACAGATACGCAGTATTTT
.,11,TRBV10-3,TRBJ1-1,CAISETTEAFF,TGTGCCATCAGTGAGACTACTGAAGCTTTCTTT
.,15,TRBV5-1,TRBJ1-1,CASTSAVSRNTEAFF,TGCGCCAGCACCTCCGCCGTAAGTAGGAACACTGAAGCTTTCTTT
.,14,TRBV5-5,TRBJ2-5,CASSLAVGDETQYF,TGTGCCAGCAGCTTGGCGGTTGGCGACGAGACCCAGTACTTC